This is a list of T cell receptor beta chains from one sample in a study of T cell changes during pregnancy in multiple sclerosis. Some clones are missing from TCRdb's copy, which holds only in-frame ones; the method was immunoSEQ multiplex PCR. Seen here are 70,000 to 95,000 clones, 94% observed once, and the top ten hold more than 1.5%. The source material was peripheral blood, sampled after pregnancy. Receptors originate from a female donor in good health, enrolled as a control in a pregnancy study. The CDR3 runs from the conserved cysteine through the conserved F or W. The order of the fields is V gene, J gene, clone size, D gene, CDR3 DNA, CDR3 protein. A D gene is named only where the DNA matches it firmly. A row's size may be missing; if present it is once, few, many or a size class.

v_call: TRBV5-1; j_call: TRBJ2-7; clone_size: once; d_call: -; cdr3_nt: TGCGCCAGCAGCTTGTACACCGCTGGCTACGAGCAGTACTTC; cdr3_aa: CASSLYTAGYEQYF
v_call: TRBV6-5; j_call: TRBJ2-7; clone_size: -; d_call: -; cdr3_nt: TGTGCCAGCAGCGACTGGGGACTGTCCGAGCAGTACTTC; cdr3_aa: CASSDWGLSEQYF
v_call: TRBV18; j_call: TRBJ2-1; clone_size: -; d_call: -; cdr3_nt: TGTGCCAGCTCACCCATGGTCCTAGATCGTAATGAGCAGTTCTTC; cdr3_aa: CASSPMVLDRNEQFF
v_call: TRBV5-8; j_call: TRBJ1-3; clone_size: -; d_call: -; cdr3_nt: TGTGCCAGCAGCTTGGAGGGACTTCAAGCTGGAAACACCATATATTTT; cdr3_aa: CASSLEGLQAGNTIYF
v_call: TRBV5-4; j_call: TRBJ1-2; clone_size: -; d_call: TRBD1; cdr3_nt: TGTGCCAGCAGCTCTGACAGGGCCAACTATGGCTACACCTTC; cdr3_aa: CASSSDRANYGYTF
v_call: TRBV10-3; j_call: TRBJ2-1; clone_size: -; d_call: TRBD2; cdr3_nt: TGTGCCACCTCTAGCGGGTTGAGGGATGAGCAGTTCTTC; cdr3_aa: CATSSGLRDEQFF
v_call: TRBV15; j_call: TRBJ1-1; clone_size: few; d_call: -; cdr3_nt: TGTGCCACCAGCAGAGACCAGATTGCTTTCTTT; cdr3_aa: CATSRDQIAFF
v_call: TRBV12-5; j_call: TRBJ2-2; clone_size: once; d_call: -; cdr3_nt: TGTGCTAGTGGTTTTCAGGGAAGCGGGGAGCTGTTTTTT; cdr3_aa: CASGFQGSGELFF
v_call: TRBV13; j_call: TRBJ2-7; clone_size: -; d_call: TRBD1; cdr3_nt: TGTGCCAGCAGCTGGGGGGACAGGCCCACCTACGAGCAGTACTTC; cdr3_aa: CASSWGDRPTYEQYF
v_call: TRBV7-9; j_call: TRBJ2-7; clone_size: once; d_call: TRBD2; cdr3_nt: TGTGCCAGCAGTGATAGCGGGATCTCCTACGAGCAGTACTTC; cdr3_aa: CASSDSGISYEQYF
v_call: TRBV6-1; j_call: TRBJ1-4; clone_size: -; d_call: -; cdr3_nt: TGTGCCAGCAGTTCACTGGTCCTTAATGAAAAACTGTTTTTT; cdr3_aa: CASSSLVLNEKLFF
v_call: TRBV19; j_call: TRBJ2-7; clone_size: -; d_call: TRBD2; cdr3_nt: TGTGCCAGTAGTATCGGGCTAGCGGAGAACTACGAGCAGTACTTC; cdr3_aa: CASSIGLAENYEQYF
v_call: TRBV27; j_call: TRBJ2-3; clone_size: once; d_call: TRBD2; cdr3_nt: TGTGCCAGCAGTCCGCGGACTAGGAGTGGCACAGATACGCAGTATTTT; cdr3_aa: CASSPRTRSGTDTQYF
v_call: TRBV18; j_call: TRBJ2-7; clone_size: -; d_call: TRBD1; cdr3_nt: TGTGCCAGCTCGAGAAGTAGGGACAGGACGACTTACGAGCAGTACTTC; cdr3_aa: CASSRSRDRTTYEQYF
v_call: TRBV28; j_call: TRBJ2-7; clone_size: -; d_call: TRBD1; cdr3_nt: TGTGCCAGCAGAGGACAGGGAACGACTTACGAGCAGTACTTC; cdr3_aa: CASRGQGTTYEQYF
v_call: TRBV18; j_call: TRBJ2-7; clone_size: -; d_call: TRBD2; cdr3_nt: TGTGCCAGCTCACCTCGGGCGGGAGAGGAAGAGCAGTACTTC; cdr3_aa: CASSPRAGEEEQYF
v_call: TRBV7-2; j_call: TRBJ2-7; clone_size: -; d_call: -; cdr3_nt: TGTGCCAGCAGCTTAGCAAGGGCGGGATACGAGCAGTACTTC; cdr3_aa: CASSLARAGYEQYF
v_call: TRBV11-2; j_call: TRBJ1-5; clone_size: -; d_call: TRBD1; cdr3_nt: TGTGCCAGCAGCGCGGGACAGGGGGTAAGGGGCAATCAGCCCCAGCATTTT; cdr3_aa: CASSAGQGVRGNQPQHF
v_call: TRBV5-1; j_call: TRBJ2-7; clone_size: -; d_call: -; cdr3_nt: TGCGCCAGCAGCTTGTCCCCAGTTTCCTACGAGCAGTACTTC; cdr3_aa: CASSLSPVSYEQYF
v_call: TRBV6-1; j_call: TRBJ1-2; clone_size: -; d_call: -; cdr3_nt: TGTGCCAGCGACAGGATCTATGGCTACACCTTC; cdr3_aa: CASDRIYGYTF
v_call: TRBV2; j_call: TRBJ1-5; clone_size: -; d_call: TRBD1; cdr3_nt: TGTGCCAGCAGCAGGTTGACAGGGAATCAGCCCCAGCATTTT; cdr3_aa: CASSRLTGNQPQHF
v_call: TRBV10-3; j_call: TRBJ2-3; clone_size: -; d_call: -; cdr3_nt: TGTGCCATCAGTTGGACAGATACTAGCACAGATACGCAGTATTTT; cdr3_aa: CAISWTDTSTDTQYF
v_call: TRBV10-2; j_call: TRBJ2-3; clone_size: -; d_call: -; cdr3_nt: TGCGCCAGCAGTGAGGGGGCGCGAGACACAGATACGCAGTATTTT; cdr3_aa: CASSEGARDTDTQYF
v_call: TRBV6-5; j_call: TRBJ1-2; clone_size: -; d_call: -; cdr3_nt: TGTGCCAGCAGTTGCCAGGGGTCTGGCTACACCTTC; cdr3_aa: CASSCQGSGYTF
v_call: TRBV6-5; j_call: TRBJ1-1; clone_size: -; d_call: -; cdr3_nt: TGTGCCAGCAGCACAATAAACACTGAAGCTTTCTTT; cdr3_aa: CASSTINTEAFF
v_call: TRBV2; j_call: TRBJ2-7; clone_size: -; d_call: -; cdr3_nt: TGTGCCAGCAGGTTCCGGACAGAGAACTACGAGCAGTACTTC; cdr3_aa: CASRFRTENYEQYF
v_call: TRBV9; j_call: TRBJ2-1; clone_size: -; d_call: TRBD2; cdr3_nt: TGTGCCAGCAGCGTAGCTACGGGGGGACTAGCGGGATTAAATGAGCAGTTCTTC; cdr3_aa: CASSVATGGLAGLNEQFF
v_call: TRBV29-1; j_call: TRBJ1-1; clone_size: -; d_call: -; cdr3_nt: TGCAGCGGAGAAATGAACACTGAAGCTTTCTTT; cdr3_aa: CSGEMNTEAFF
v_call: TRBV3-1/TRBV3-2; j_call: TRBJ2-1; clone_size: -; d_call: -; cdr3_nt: TGTGCCGAGCGACAGCAGTTCTTC; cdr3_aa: CAERQQFF
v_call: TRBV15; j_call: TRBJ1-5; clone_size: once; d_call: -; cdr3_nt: TGTGCCACCAGCAGAGGCGGCGGGTCTCTGGGCCATCAGCCCCAGCATTTT; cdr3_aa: CATSRGGGSLGHQPQHF
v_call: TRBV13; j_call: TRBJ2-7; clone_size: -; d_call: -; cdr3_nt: TGTGCCAGCAGCCTAAGATTATGGGGGGTTGAAGAGCAGTACTTC; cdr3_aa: CASSLRLWGVEEQYF
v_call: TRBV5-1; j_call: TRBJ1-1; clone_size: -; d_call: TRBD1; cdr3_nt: TGCGCCAGCAGCTCCGTCCCGGGACAGGGGATAAACACTGAAGCTTTCTTT; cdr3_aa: CASSSVPGQGINTEAFF